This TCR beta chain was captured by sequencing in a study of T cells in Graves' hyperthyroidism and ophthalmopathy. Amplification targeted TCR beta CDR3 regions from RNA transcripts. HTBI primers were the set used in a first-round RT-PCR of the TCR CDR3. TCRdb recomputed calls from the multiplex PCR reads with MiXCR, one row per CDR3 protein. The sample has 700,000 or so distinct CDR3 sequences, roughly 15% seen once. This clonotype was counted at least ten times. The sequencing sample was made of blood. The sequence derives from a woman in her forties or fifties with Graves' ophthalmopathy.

The CDR3 DNA is TGTGCCTGGAGTTACATTGGAACTACTGAAGCTTTCTTT. It codes for CAWSYIGTTEAFF. The V and J genes are TRBV30 and TRBJ1-1; D is uncertain. The CDR3 runs 13 residues. Trimming left V 2 bases short and J 5 bases short, with 12 bases between. The V gene's germline CDR1 is GTSNPN and CDR2 SVGIG (reference sequence).